These 8 T cell receptor beta chains were sequenced from one sample in a study of graft-versus-host responses after intestinal transplantation. These receptors lack a known antigen. Here immunoSEQ multiplex PCR was the method, and the copy in TCRdb shows in-frame clones only, minus some. The profile covers about 100,000 clones, with about nine tenths appearing a single time and about 0.18% taken by the ten largest. Sequenced here: unstimulated CD4+ T cells sorted from spleen or lymph node cells, sampled before transplant. The source of these receptors is a human donor who was the organ donor for an intestinal transplant.

V usage is TRBV27 and J usage is TRBJ2-4; a possible D gene is TRBD1 (6 bases). V shed 3 bases and J shed 13 bases, with 16 bases lying between them. The CDR3 is 13 residues long. The germline V gene encodes CDR1 MNHEY and CDR2 SMNVEV (reference sequence). The CDR3 DNA reads TGTGCCAGCAGTTTTTCTTTTCAGGACAGCCAGTACTTC. Translated, it gives CASSFSFQDSQYF.

This clone was observed a single time. The chain couples TRBV4-2 to TRBJ2-1; TRBD2 is a possible D gene (6 bases). Trimming pared 3 bases from V and 4 bases from J, leaving 16 bases between. The CDR3 consists of 16 residues. The germline V gene encodes CDR1 LGHNA and CDR2 YNFKEQ. DNA of the CDR3: TGTGCCAGCAGCCAGGAATCGGGACTTTTTTACAATGAGCAGTTCTTC. Amino acids: CASSQESGLFYNEQFF.

V gene TRBV5-1 combines with J gene TRBJ2-7; weak D call: TRBD1 (5 bases). In germline, CDR1 is SGHRS, CDR2 YFSETQ. CDR3 length: 14 residues. V lost 4 bases, J lost 7 bases, and 18 bases lay in between. The DNA for the CDR3 is TGCGCCAGCAGCCCTGACAGAGTCTTTGGAGAGCAGTACTTC. Protein sequence: CASSPDRVFGEQYF.

The chain joins TRBV14 to TRBJ2-7; D is undetermined. Per the germline V gene, CDR1 is SGHDN and CDR2 is FVKESK. CDR3 size: 13 residues. The V and J ends lost 3 bases and 1 base respectively, with 7 bases between them. DNA of the CDR3: TGTGCCAGCAGCCAGGTTCGGTCCTACGAGCAGTACTTC. Its translation: CASSQVRSYEQYF.

The chain joins TRBV6-1 to TRBJ2-1; a weak D match, TRBD2 (6 bases). Germline CDR1 and CDR2: MNHNS and SASEGT. V was cut by 6 bases and J by 0 bases, with 9 bases left in between. The CDR3 totals 14 residues. The CDR3 nucleotides are TGTGCCAGCAGAAGACTAGACTCCTACAATGAGCAGTTCTTC. It specifies CASRRLDSYNEQFF.

The chain joins TRBV4-2 to TRBJ2-5; D is undetermined. The V gene's germline CDR1 is LGHNA and CDR2 YNFKEQ. The V and J ends lost 0 bases and 3 bases respectively, with 8 bases between them. The CDR3 loop spans 14 amino acids. CDR3: CASSQDRTEETQYF. The CDR3 nucleotides are TGTGCCAGCAGCCAAGATCGTACAGAAGAGACCCAGTACTTC.

The chain is built from TRBV4-2 and TRBJ1-2; possibly TRBD1 for D (5 bases). V lost 3 bases, J lost 4 bases, and 15 bases lay in between. The CDR3 runs 15 residues. CDR1 and CDR2 from the germline V gene are LGHNA and YNFKEQ. The CDR3 nucleotides are TGTGCCAGCAGCCAGGAGGGACCTTCCCTCTATGGCTACACCTTC. Protein sequence: CASSQEGPSLYGYTF.

The V and J genes are TRBV6-5 and TRBJ1-2; 7 nucleotides match TRBD1. The germline CDR1 and CDR2 sequences are MNHEY and SVGAGI. CDR3 length equals 15 residues. Losses at the gene ends were 0 bases for V and 4 bases for J; bases not matched to a gene: 5. The CDR3 nucleotides read TGTGCCAGCAGTTACTCTCGCAGGGGGATCTATGGCTACACCTTC. Its protein product is CASSYSRRGIYGYTF.